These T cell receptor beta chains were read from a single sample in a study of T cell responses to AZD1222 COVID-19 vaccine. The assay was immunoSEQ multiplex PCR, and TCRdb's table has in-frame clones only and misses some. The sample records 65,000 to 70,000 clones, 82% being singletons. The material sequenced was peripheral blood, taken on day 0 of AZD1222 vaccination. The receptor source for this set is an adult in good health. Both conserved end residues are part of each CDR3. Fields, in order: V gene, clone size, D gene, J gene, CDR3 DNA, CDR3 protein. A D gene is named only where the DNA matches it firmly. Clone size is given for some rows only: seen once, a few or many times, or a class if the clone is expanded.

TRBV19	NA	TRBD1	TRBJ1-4	TGTGCCAGTAGCACCCCGGGACAGCCTAATGAAAAACTGTTTTTT	CASSTPGQPNEKLFF
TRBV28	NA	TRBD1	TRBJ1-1	TGTGCCAGCAGAGAGGGGGCCACCAACACTGAAGCTTTCTTT	CASREGATNTEAFF
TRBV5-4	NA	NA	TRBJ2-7	TGTGCCAGCAGCTTGGACAGGGTTAACTACGAGCAGTACTTC	CASSLDRVNYEQYF
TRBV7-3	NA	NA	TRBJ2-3	TGTGCCAGCAGCTTAATGTCGGGACTGCTCACAGATACGCAGTATTTT	CASSLMSGLLTDTQYF
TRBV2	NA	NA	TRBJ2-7	TGTGCCAGCAGTGCCGTCGCGGGGGCTTCCTACGAGCAGTACTTC	CASSAVAGASYEQYF
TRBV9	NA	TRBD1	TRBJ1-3	TGTGCCAGCAGCTCCACAGGGGCGGGAGGAAACACCATATATTTT	CASSSTGAGGNTIYF
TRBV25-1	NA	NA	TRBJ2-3	TGTGCCAGCAGTGAATCGGGCGCTTCAGATACGCAGTATTTT	CASSESGASDTQYF
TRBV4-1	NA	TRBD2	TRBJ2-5	TGCGCCAGCAGCCAATCTAGCGGGGGGGCGGAAGAGACCCAGTACTTC	CASSQSSGGAEETQYF
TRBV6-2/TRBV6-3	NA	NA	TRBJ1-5	TGTGCCAGCAGTTTCCTGGGACGCCAGAATCAGCCCCAGCATTTT	CASSFLGRQNQPQHF
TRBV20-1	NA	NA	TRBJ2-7	TGCAGTGTGCGGGATTCCTACGAGCAGTACTTC	CSVRDSYEQYF
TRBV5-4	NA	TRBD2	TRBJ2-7	TGTGCCAGCAGCTTGGGGACTAGCTGGCACGAGCAGTACTTC	CASSLGTSWHEQYF
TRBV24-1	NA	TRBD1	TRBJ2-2	TGTGCCACCAGTGATTTGGGACAGGGGAACACCGGGGAGCTGTTTTTT	CATSDLGQGNTGELFF
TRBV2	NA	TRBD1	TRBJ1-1	TGTGCCAGCAGCCTTGACAGGGGCACTGAAGCTTTCTTT	CASSLDRGTEAFF
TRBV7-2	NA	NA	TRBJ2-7	TGTGCCAGCAGCTCCTCCTCCTACGAGCAGTACTTC	CASSSSSYEQYF
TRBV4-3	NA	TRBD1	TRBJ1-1	TGCGCCAGCAGCCAAGGAACAGGACAGGGCGACACTGAAGCTTTCTTT	CASSQGTGQGDTEAFF
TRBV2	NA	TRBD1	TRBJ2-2	TGTGCCAGCAATCGGGCAGGGGGCCCCGGGGAGCTGTTTTTT	CASNRAGGPGELFF
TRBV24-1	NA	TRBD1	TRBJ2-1	TGTGCCACCAGTGATTTTGGGACAGGGTCGTCTGAGCAGTTCTTC	CATSDFGTGSSEQFF
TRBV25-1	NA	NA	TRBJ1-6	TGTGCCAGTTCACAAGGGGTGACCCGCAATTCACCCCTCCACTTT	CASSQGVTRNSPLHF
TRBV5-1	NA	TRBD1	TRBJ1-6	TGCGCCAGCAGCCTGGACAGGGTAAATAATTCACCCCTCCACTTT	CASSLDRVNNSPLHF
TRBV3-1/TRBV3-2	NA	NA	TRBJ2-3	TGTGCCAGCAGCTCGAATCCGACCCGCACAGATACGCAGTATTTT	CASSSNPTRTDTQYF
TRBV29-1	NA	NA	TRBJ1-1	TGCAGCGTTGACTCCGGGTTAACTGAAGCTTTCTTT	CSVDSGLTEAFF
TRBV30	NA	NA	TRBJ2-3	TGTGCCTGGAGTAGTCAATCCACTAGCACAGATACGCAGTATTTT	CAWSSQSTSTDTQYF
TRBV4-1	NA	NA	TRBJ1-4	TGCGCCAGCAGCCAAAGATCAACTAATGAAAAACTGTTTTTT	CASSQRSTNEKLFF
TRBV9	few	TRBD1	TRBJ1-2	TGTGCCAGCAGCCCGGGCGACAGGGGCTTCGCTAACTATGGCTACACCTTC	CASSPGDRGFANYGYTF
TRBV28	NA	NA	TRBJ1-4	TGTGCCAGCAGTTTTTTTCTGGGGAGGTCAGGTGAAAAACTGTTTTTT	CASSFFLGRSGEKLFF
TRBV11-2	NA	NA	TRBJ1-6	TGTGCCAGCAGCTTTCCAGGTAATGGTTCACCCCTCCACTTT	CASSFPGNGSPLHF
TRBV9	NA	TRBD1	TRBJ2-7	TGTGCCAGCAGCCCCGCCGGGACAGGCACCTACGAGCAGTACTTC	CASSPAGTGTYEQYF
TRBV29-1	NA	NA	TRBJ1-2	TGCAGCGTTGACAAAGGGCTAATTTATGGCTACACCTTC	CSVDKGLIYGYTF
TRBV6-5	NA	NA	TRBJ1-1	TGTGCCAGCAGTCCGGGGGTGAACACTGAAGCTTTCTTT	CASSPGVNTEAFF
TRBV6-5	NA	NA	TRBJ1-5	TGTGCCAGCAGTTACGGGTGGGCAGGGAAACAGCCCCAGCATTTT	CASSYGWAGKQPQHF
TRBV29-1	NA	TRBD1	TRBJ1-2	TGCAGCGTTGAAGCTTTTCAGGGGGGTGGCTACACCTTC	CSVEAFQGGGYTF
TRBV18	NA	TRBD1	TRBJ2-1	TGTGCCAGCTCACCATTGGACAGGGGGACGATCCAGTTCTTC	CASSPLDRGTIQFF
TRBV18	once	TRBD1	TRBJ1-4	TGTGCCAGCTCACGGGGACAGGATAATGAAAAACTGTTTTTT	CASSRGQDNEKLFF
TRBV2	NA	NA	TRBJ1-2	TGTGCCAGCAGTGAAGAGATTAGCTATGGCTACACCTTC	CASSEEISYGYTF
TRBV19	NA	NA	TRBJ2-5	TGTGCCAGTAGTATCGGTGCAGTCCAAGAGACCCAGTACTTC	CASSIGAVQETQYF
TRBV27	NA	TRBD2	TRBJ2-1	TGTGCCAGCCAAGCCCGACTAGCGGGGGGGCCGTCCTACAATGAGCAGTTCTTC	CASQARLAGGPSYNEQFF
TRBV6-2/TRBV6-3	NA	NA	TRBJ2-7	TGTGCCAGCAGTTCGACAAGACTCTCCTCCTACGAGCAGTACTTC	CASSSTRLSSYEQYF
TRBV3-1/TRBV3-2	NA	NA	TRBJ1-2	TGTGCCAGCAGCCCACAGGGCGACTATGGCTACACCTTC	CASSPQGDYGYTF
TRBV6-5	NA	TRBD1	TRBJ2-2	TGTGCCAGCGGGGGACAGGGAACGAACACCGGGGAGCTGTTTTTT	CASGGQGTNTGELFF
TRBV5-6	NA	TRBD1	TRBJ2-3	TGTGCCAGCAGCTACACAACCGGGACAGGGGGCCAAGATACGCAGTATTTT	CASSYTTGTGGQDTQYF
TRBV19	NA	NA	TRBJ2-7	TGTGCCAGTAGTATGGCAGGAGCTTCCTACGAGCAGTACTTC	CASSMAGASYEQYF
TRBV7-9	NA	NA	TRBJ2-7	TGTGCCAGCAGCTCTAGGTCTCTGGACAGCTCCTACGAGCAGTACTTC	CASSSRSLDSSYEQYF
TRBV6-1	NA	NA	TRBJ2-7	TGTGCCAGCAGTGAAACCTTTTACGAGCAGTACTTC	CASSETFYEQYF
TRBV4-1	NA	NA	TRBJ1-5	TGCGCCAGCAGCCAAAACCTAGGGTTTAGGAGCAATCAGCCCCAGCATTTT	CASSQNLGFRSNQPQHF
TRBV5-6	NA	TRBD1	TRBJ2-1	TGTGCCAGCAGCTTGACCGGACAGGGGAATGAGCAGTTCTTC	CASSLTGQGNEQFF
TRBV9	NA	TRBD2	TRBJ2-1	TGTGCCAGCAGCGAGCGGGGCTTAGGGGATGAGCAGTTCTTC	CASSERGLGDEQFF
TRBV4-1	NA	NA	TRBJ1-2	TGCGCCAGCAGCCAAGTGATATCCTCGTTCTATGGCTACACCTTC	CASSQVISSFYGYTF
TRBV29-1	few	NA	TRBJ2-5	TGCAGCGCCGTCCCGGCCGCGGGTAACAAAGAGACCCAGTACTTC	CSAVPAAGNKETQYF
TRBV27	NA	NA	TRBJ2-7	TGTGCCAGCAGATTACAGGCAGGTTCTTATCACGAGCAGTACTTC	CASRLQAGSYHEQYF
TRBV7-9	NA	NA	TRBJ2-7	TGTGCCAGCAGCTCAAACACCGTGGGGGAGATCTACGAGCAGTACTTC	CASSSNTVGEIYEQYF
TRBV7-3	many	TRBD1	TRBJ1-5	TGTGCCAGCAGCGGGGACAGACAGAGCAATCAGCCCCAGCATTTT	CASSGDRQSNQPQHF
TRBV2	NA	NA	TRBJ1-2	TGTGCCAGCAGTGATCAGGGCAGATATGGCTACACCTTC	CASSDQGRYGYTF
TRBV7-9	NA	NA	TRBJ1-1	TGTGCCAGCAGCTATGGTTACACTGAAGCTTTCTTT	CASSYGYTEAFF
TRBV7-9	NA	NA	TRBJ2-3	TGTGCCAGCAGCCCCCCGACAGCTACAGATACGCAGTATTTT	CASSPPTATDTQYF
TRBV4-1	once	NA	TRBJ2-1	TGCGCCAGCAGCCATGGCGGTACTGGCGGGGGCCCAAATGAGCAGTTCTTC	CASSHGGTGGGPNEQFF
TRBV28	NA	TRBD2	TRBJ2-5	TGTGCCAGCCGACCCCCGGGACTAGGCGGGGGGACCCAGTACTTC	CASRPPGLGGGTQYF
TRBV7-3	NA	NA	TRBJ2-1	TGTGCCAGCAGCCCCCCCTACGGTGAGCAGTTCTTC	CASSPPYGEQFF